One and the same sample provided the 7 T cell receptor beta chains below, sequenced in a study of identical twins. TCRdb passed the 5' RACE reads through MiXCR, listing each CDR3 protein once. The profile shows a few hundred thousand distinct CDR3 sequences, about 11% of them singletons. Sequencing was carried out using memory T cells sorted from blood. The receptors derive from a man between 50 and 59 years old in good health.

This clonotype turned up a few times. V usage is TRBV2 and J usage is TRBJ2-7; the D is unclear. The CDR3 covers 13 residues. Trimming stripped 9 bases from V and 3 bases from J, with 15 bases between. Germline CDR1 SNHLY, CDR2 FYNNEI. This CDR3 reads CASILGLSYEQYF. The CDR3 DNA reads as TGTGCCAGTATTTTGGGCCTTAGCTACGAGCAGTACTTC.

The genes are TRBV7-3 and TRBJ1-2; 7 bases map to TRBD1. The CDR3 is made up of 15 amino acids. J gave up 6 bases and V 0 bases, and 7 bases lay outside the gene matches. Per germline, CDR1 SGHTA and CDR2 FQGTGA. CDR3 DNA: TGTGCCAGCAGCTTAACAGTGGCGGGACAGCATGGCTACACCTTC. It is translated as CASSLTVAGQHGYTF.

This chain joins TRBV7-9 and TRBJ2-7; the D gene is possibly TRBD1 (5 bases). CDR1 and CDR2 (germline): SEHNR, FQNEAQ (reference sequence). CDR3 length: 17 residues. Trimming removed 4 bases from V and 2 bases from J, with 21 bases in between. The CDR3 is CASSSDPGQGSTYEQYF. DNA for the CDR3: TGTGCCAGCAGCTCAGATCCGGGCCAGGGATCGACCTACGAGCAGTACTTC.

The chain is built from TRBV6-5 and TRBJ2-2; D perhaps matches TRBD1 (6 bases). V shed 3 bases and J shed 0 bases, with 14 bases lying between them. CDR3 size: 17 residues. CDR1 and CDR2 from the germline V gene are MNHEY and SVGAGI. The CDR3 loop is CASSYFLGASNTGELFF. CDR3 DNA: TGTGCCAGCAGTTATTTTTTGGGGGCTTCGAACACCGGGGAGCTGTTTTTT.

This clonotype has ten or more counts. The chain couples TRBV25-1 to TRBJ2-1; no definite D call. The CDR3 length is 14 residues. V gave up 8 bases and J gave up 8 bases, with 19 bases separating them. Germline CDR1 MGHDK, CDR2 SYGVNS. The CDR3 loop reads CASSLSRASDEQFF. In DNA form, the CDR3 reads TGTGCCAGCTCTCTCAGTAGGGCTTCGGATGAGCAGTTCTTC. Supplemented by reference TRBV25-1 and TRBJ2-1, the full variable domain reads EADIYQTPRYLVIGTGKKITLECSQTMGHDKMYWYQQDPGMELHLIHYSYGVNSTEKGDLSSESTVSRIRTEHFPLTLESARPSHTSQYLCASSLSRASDEQFFGPGTRLTVL.

The chain combines TRBV19 with TRBJ2-2, with TRBD2 matching 7 bases. CDR1 LNHDA and CDR2 SQIVND come from the germline V gene (reference sequence). V trimming: 9 bases; J trimming: 5 bases; junction bases outside the gene matches: 3. CDR3 length: 12 amino acids. The CDR3 loop is CASKRGTGELFF. The CDR3 nucleotides read TGTGCCAGCAAGCGGGGAACCGGGGAGCTGTTTTTT.

The rearrangement joins TRBV18 to TRBJ1-2; no firm D call. The CDR3 is 14 residues long. The V gene lost 4 bases and the J gene lost 6 bases, with 15 bases spanning the gap. CDR1 and CDR2 from the germline V gene are KGHSH and LQKENI. The CDR3 coding sequence is TGTGCCAGCTCACTTCGTCCCGGGGTGAATGGCTACACCTTC. Translated, it gives CASSLRPGVNGYTF.